A single sample gave rise to the 17 T cell receptor beta chains below, sequenced in a study of T cell repertoires in cytomegalovirus infection (dated by TCRdb to the late 2010s). The reads were generated on an Illumina HiSeq 1500. Through fastp at Q25 and MiXCR, TCRdb rebuilt clones from the public reads, retaining in-frame beta chains. Rows are combined by CDR3 protein, so each entry shows the most common genes and DNA. The sample table lists more than 200,000 distinct CDR3 sequences, 8% to 9.5% of them with a count of one. Of the sample, roughly 15% is held by the ten largest clones. Specimen: PBMCs. The receptor set was obtained from a human donor in good health (CMV status not recorded). Some clones in this sample may be carry-over from other donors' samples.

The sample holds a few counts of this clonotype. The CDR3 DNA is TGTGCCAGCAGCCCGGACATTTGGGCATACGAGCAGTACTTC. Translating it yields CASSPDIWAYEQYF. This chain connects TRBV5-6 to TRBJ2-7, with D possibly TRBD1 on 5 matching bases. V was clipped by 4 bases and J by 4 bases, with 15 bases between them. The CDR3 has 14 residues. The V gene's germline CDR1 is SGHDT and CDR2 YYEEEE.

This chain joins TRBV7-9 and TRBJ2-1; 10 bases fit TRBD2. Germline V gene sequence: CDR1 SEHNR, CDR2 FQNEAQ (reference sequence). With 5 bases clipped from V and 6 bases from J, the junction kept 7 bases outside the gene matches. This CDR3 comprises 15 residues. Written as DNA, the CDR3 is TGTGCCAGCAGCCTCCTAGCGGGAGACGCCAATGAGCAGTTCTTC. Protein: CASSLLAGDANEQFF.

This clonotype was observed at least ten times. The chain recombines TRBV7-2 with TRBJ1-3, with D possibly TRBD1 on 5 matching bases. Germline V gives CDR1 SGHTA, CDR2 FQGNSA. V lost 5 bases, J lost 4 bases, and 12 bases lay in between. This CDR3 comprises 14 residues. CDR3 sequence reads: CASSPGTPGNTIYF. CDR3 in DNA: TGTGCCAGCAGCCCCGGGACCCCGGGAAACACCATATATTTT.

This clonotype was seen many times. The chain recombines TRBV19 with TRBJ2-5; 9 positions agree with TRBD2. The length of the CDR3 is 15 residues. The germline CDR1 and CDR2 sequences are LNHDA and SQIVND (reference sequence). V shed 6 bases and J 5 bases; nucleotides not matched to a gene: 10. The CDR3 DNA is TGTGCCAGTAGCCTTGGTGGTAGCGGGGGTGAGACCCAGTACTTC. It is translated as CASSLGGSGGETQYF.

The rearrangement uses TRBV28 and TRBJ1-5; D gene unclear. CDR1 is MDHEN, CDR2 SYDVKM, per germline. V lost 2 bases, J lost 0 bases, and 8 bases lay in between. The CDR3 totals 15 residues. DNA of the CDR3: TGTGCCAGCAGTTTAGGTGTGTATAGCAATCAGCCCCAGCATTTT. Translation gives CASSLGVYSNQPQHF.

This clonotype showed up many times. One junction end disagrees with the germline gene, perhaps due to a read error. The chain combines TRBV7-2 with TRBJ1-1, with 7 positions matching TRBD1. CDR3 length: 16 amino acids. Germline V CDR1 and CDR2: SGHTA, FQGNSA. For the CDR3, the DNA is TGTGCCAGCAGCGTAGCTACCGGGAACAGGGGCACTGAAGCTTTCTTT. The encoded protein is CASSVATGNRGTEAFF.

In this sample, this clonotype turned up many times. The gene calls are TRBV7-2 and TRBJ2-5; unclear D gene. CDR1 is SGHTA, CDR2 FQGNSA, per germline. V gave up 5 bases and J gave up 6 bases, with 13 bases separating them. The CDR3 totals 13 residues. CDR3 coding DNA: TGTGCCAGCAGCCCTTTCGGCGGAAAGACCCAGTACTTC. It is translated as CASSPFGGKTQYF.

This clonotype has ten or more counts. This chain connects TRBV7-2 to TRBJ2-3, with 10 bases that match TRBD2. CDR3 size: 17 residues. Trimming cost V 3 bases and J 5 bases; bases outside gene matches: 11. Germline CDR1 SGHTA, CDR2 FQGNSA. The CDR3: CASSFPLAGAGIDTQYF. In DNA form, the CDR3 reads TGTGCCAGCAGCTTCCCGCTAGCGGGGGCCGGGATAGATACGCAGTATTTT.

The rearrangement uses TRBV6-5 and TRBJ1-1; D possibly corresponds to TRBD1 (5 bases). V was cut by 6 bases and J by 2 bases, with 16 bases left in between. The germline V gene has CDR1 MNHEY and CDR2 SVGAGI. The length of the CDR3 is 15 residues. The CDR3 region has the DNA TGTGCCAGCAGGACTAACCACGACAGCAACACTGAAGCTTTCTTT. The encoded protein is CASRTNHDSNTEAFF.

This clonotype was observed many times. The gene calls are TRBV15 and TRBJ1-2; weak D call: TRBD1 (6 bases). Looked up from germline, CDR1 is LNHNV and CDR2 is YYDKDF (reference sequence). V was clipped by 0 bases and J by 8 bases, with 19 bases between them. The CDR3 has 16 amino acids. The CDR3 DNA sequence: TGTGCCACCAGCAGAGATAGGCTGAGGGGGACGAGCGGCTACACCTTC. Translation: CATSRDRLRGTSGYTF. Combining the CDR3 with reference TRBV15 and TRBJ1-2 gives the whole variable domain DAMVIQNPRYQVTQFGKPVTLSCSQTLNHNVMYWYQQKSSQAPKLLFHYYDKDFNNEADTPDNFQSRRPNTSFCFLDIRSPGLGDTAMYLCATSRDRLRGTSGYTFGSGTRLTVV.

V usage is TRBV5-3 and J usage is TRBJ2-5; D perhaps matches TRBD1 (6 bases). TRBV5-3 is placed among ORFs of uncertain function. The CDR3 totals 13 residues. The germline V and J ends were trimmed by 8 bases and 6 bases, with 17 bases remaining between them. As DNA, the CDR3 is TGTGCCAGCAGCCGGTACAGGGATCAGACCCAGTACTTC. Protein: CASSRYRDQTQYF.

The genes are TRBV6-2 or TRBV6-3 and TRBJ2-7; TRBD1 matches at 7 bases. CDR3 size: 15 residues. In germline, CDR1 is MNHEY, CDR2 SVGEGT. V was clipped by 6 bases and J by 9 bases; unmatched bases: 17. The CDR3 is CASRSQGTSTRGQYF. The CDR3 bases are TGTGCCAGCAGATCACAGGGGACCTCTACTCGCGGGCAGTACTTC.

The chain is built from TRBV11-3 and TRBJ2-2; a weak D match, TRBD1 (6 bases). V shed 1 base and J shed 4 bases, with 13 bases lying between them. The length of the CDR3 is 16 residues. CDR1 and CDR2 (germline): SGHNT, YENEEA. CDR3 coding DNA: TGTGCCAGCAGCTTAGCAGGGGCCCTTGGCACCGGGGAGCTGTTTTTT. Protein product: CASSLAGALGTGELFF.

This clonotype was observed many times. The chain carries TRBV6-2 or TRBV6-3 and TRBJ1-1; perhaps TRBD1 as D (5 bases). V was shortened by 3 bases and J by 4 bases, with 9 bases between the two germline ends. Looked up from germline, CDR1 is MNHEY and CDR2 is SVGEGT. The length of the CDR3 is 13 residues. The CDR3 coding sequence is TGTGCCAGCAGTTATGGAAGGGGCACTGAAGCTTTCTTT. Its protein product is CASSYGRGTEAFF.

With respect to this clonotype: A much larger clonotype is one base distant, so this may be a read error. The genes are TRBV28 and TRBJ2-7, with a weak D call TRBD1 (5 bases). The ends were cut back, 6 bases at V and 6 bases at J, with 21 bases in the middle. The CDR3 loop spans 15 amino acids. Germline V lookup: CDR1 MDHEN, CDR2 SYDVKM. The CDR3 sequence: CASSLSETAMGEQYF. DNA of the CDR3: TGTGCCAGCAGCCTCTCCGAGACAGCAATGGGCGAGCAGTACTTC.

Many counts were recorded for this clonotype. The chain uses TRBV6-6 and TRBJ1-1; D perhaps matches TRBD1 (6 bases). V was pared by 6 bases and J by 4 bases, with 12 bases between. Germline CDR1 reads MNHNY; CDR2 reads SVGAGI (reference sequence). The length of the CDR3 is 13 residues. CDR3: CASRILGGTEAFF. CDR3 coding DNA: TGTGCCAGCAGGATCTTAGGGGGCACTGAAGCTTTCTTT.

This clonotype came up many times. V usage is TRBV6-2 or TRBV6-3 and J usage is TRBJ2-7; TRBD2 is a possible D gene (5 bases). V lost 8 bases to trimming and J lost 2 bases, with 13 bases between them. The CDR3 length is 13 residues. Germline CDR1 is MNHEY and CDR2 is SVGEGT. The CDR3 region is CASSGYKTYEQYF. DNA of the CDR3: TGTGCCAGCTCGGGGTACAAGACCTACGAGCAGTACTTC.